This TCR beta chain was documented in a study of T cell responses to AZD1222 COVID-19 vaccine. Broader study findings: Two doses of AZD1222 preceded a rise in Spike-specific TCR breadth and depth. Mapped onto spike, vaccine-associated CD4 TCRs spanned it and were dominant at 160-218 and 743-854. None of the repertoires were sampled until the peak T cell response had passed. Clonal diversity may have been underestimated, and the donors were mostly white British, with more females than males.

Assay: immunoSEQ multiplex PCR; the TCRdb copy retains only in-frame clones and omits some. The sample lists about 59,000 clones, roughly 88% occurring once. On this clone itself: Its antigen is as yet unknown.

This specimen consisted of peripheral blood, obtained on day 0 of AZD1222 vaccination. The clonotype comes from an adult in good health.

CDR3 in DNA: TGTGCCAGTAGTGCGAGGGGCAGTGGTGTCACTGAAGCTTTCTTT. Protein sequence: CASSARGSGVTEAFF. The J gene is TRBJ1-1, the V gene TRBV19, with D perhaps matching TRBD1 (5 bases). Germline V CDR1 and CDR2: LNHDA, SQIVND (reference sequence). Between the trimmed V and J ends, which lost 5 bases and 4 bases, there was a span of 17 bases. This CDR3 region has 15 residues.